These T cell receptor beta chains were read from a single sample in a study of blood T cell repertoires in COVID-19. The assay was immunoSEQ multiplex PCR, and TCRdb's table has in-frame clones only and misses some. Among tens of thousands of clones listed, around 88% were seen once. Material for sequencing was peripheral blood. The receptor set was obtained from a man aged 45-60 years with active COVID-19. The CDR3 runs from the conserved cysteine through the conserved F or W. The D gene is left open where the match is weak. The size of a clone is reported for some rows only, either as once, few or many, or as a class for expanded clones.

V	J	D	size	CDR3	DNA
TRBV7-9	TRBJ2-7	TRBD1	-	CASSRGQGAYEQYF	TGTGCCAGCAGCCGAGGACAGGGGGCTTACGAGCAGTACTTC
TRBV5-1	TRBJ1-3	-	-	CASRDSRSSGNTIYF	TGCGCCAGCAGGGACTCCCGGAGCTCTGGAAACACCATATATTTT
TRBV18	TRBJ2-3	-	-	CASSPNSRTADTQYF	TGTGCCAGCTCACCCAATTCCCGGACTGCAGATACGCAGTATTTT
TRBV7-2	TRBJ2-1	-	-	CASSSLDTRSYNEQFF	TGTGCCAGCAGCTCCCTCGACACGCGCTCCTACAATGAGCAGTTCTTC
TRBV28	TRBJ2-3	-	many	CASSWTEGTDTQYF	TGTGCCAGCAGTTGGACTGAAGGCACAGATACGCAGTATTTT
TRBV30	TRBJ1-3	-	-	CAWSVADTIYF	TGTGCCTGGAGTGTAGCGGACACCATATATTTT
TRBV6-2/TRBV6-3	TRBJ1-2	TRBD1	-	CASSSLYDRGSYTF	TGTGCCAGCAGTTCGCTTTATGACAGGGGGAGCTACACCTTC
TRBV5-6	TRBJ2-7	-	-	CASSLGASYEQYF	TGTGCCAGCAGCTTGGGCGCATCCTACGAGCAGTACTTC
TRBV5-1	TRBJ2-3	TRBD2	-	CASSLGWRGINPDTQYF	TGCGCCAGCAGCTTGGGATGGCGGGGGATAAACCCAGATACGCAGTATTTT
TRBV28	TRBJ1-5	-	once	CASTTGGWAGSNQPQHF	TGTGCCAGCACCACGGGGGGGTGGGCAGGGTCCAATCAGCCCCAGCATTTT
TRBV3-1/TRBV3-2	TRBJ2-5	TRBD2	-	CASSTHRDGRKETQYF	TGTGCCAGCAGCACCCACCGGGACGGGAGGAAAGAGACCCAGTACTTC
TRBV7-2	TRBJ2-7	-	-	CASSLATGDYEQYF	TGTGCCAGCAGCTTAGCTACAGGAGACTACGAGCAGTACTTC
TRBV4-2	TRBJ2-3	TRBD2	-	CASSRVLAGGIADTQYF	TGTGCCAGCAGCCGCGTCTTAGCGGGGGGTATCGCAGATACGCAGTATTTT
TRBV6-5	TRBJ1-5	-	few	CASSYGPNQPQHF	TGTGCCAGCAGTTACGGCCCCAATCAGCCCCAGCATTTT
TRBV7-9	TRBJ1-1	-	-	CASSSVWEGIDTEAFF	TGTGCCAGCAGCTCTGTGTGGGAGGGAATAGACACTGAAGCTTTCTTT
TRBV3-1/TRBV3-2	TRBJ2-6	-	-	CASSRLQKSGANVLTF	TGTGCCAGCAGCCGATTACAGAAGTCTGGGGCCAACGTCCTGACTTTC
TRBV4-3	TRBJ2-2	TRBD2	-	CASSQGPAGGRSGELFF	TGCGCCAGCAGCCAAGGTCCAGCGGGGGGGCGGAGCGGGGAGCTGTTTTTT
TRBV7-2	TRBJ2-3	TRBD1	few	CASGQGLNTDTQYF	TGTGCCAGTGGACAGGGGTTGAACACAGATACGCAGTATTTT
TRBV14	TRBJ1-1	-	-	CASSQVTVGKAFF	TGTGCCAGCAGCCAAGTAACAGTCGGGAAAGCTTTCTTT
TRBV7-8	TRBJ2-3	-	once	CASSPGQRRTDTQYF	TGTGCCAGCAGCCCTGGACAGAGACGCACAGATACGCAGTATTTT
TRBV7-8	TRBJ1-1	-	-	CASSPVRRRESEAFF	TGTGCCAGCAGCCCCGTCCGGAGGAGGGAGTCTGAAGCTTTCTTT
TRBV2	TRBJ2-5	-	-	CASSEQGQETQYF	TGTGCCAGCAGTGAACAGGGTCAGGAGACCCAGTACTTC
TRBV5-1	TRBJ2-1	TRBD2	-	CASSLGLGAGGGNEQFF	TGCGCCAGCAGCTTGGGCCTTGGAGCGGGAGGGGGCAATGAGCAGTTCTTC
TRBV6-5	TRBJ2-1	TRBD2	-	CASSFTSGITNEQFF	TGTGCCAGCAGTTTTACTAGCGGGATCACCAATGAGCAGTTCTTC
TRBV14	TRBJ2-2	TRBD2	-	CASSQLGGVTGELFF	TGTGCCAGCAGCCAACTGGGAGGGGTCACCGGGGAGCTGTTTTTT
TRBV6-5	TRBJ2-7	TRBD1	-	CASRDRGWASYEQYF	TGTGCCAGCAGAGACAGGGGGTGGGCCTCCTACGAGCAGTACTTC
TRBV20-1	TRBJ1-4	TRBD1	few	CSASYSRQGPKLFF	TGCAGTGCTAGTTATAGCCGACAGGGCCCAAAACTGTTTTTT
TRBV6-5	TRBJ1-4	-	-	CASSYSEASNEKLFF	TGTGCCAGCAGTTACTCGGAGGCCTCTAATGAAAAACTGTTTTTT
TRBV19	TRBJ1-1	-	-	CASSLPTAKNTEAFF	TGTGCCAGTAGCCTACCCACAGCAAAGAACACTGAAGCTTTCTTT
TRBV5-6	TRBJ2-7	-	-	CASSSGLRDEQYF	TGTGCCAGCAGCTCGGGACTCCGGGACGAGCAGTACTTC
TRBV9	TRBJ2-7	-	-	CASSVDPTGSYEQYF	TGTGCCAGCAGCGTAGACCCGACGGGCTCCTACGAGCAGTACTTC
TRBV6-5	TRBJ1-3	-	-	CASSYNSDRGNTIYF	TGTGCCAGCAGTTATAACTCTGACAGGGGAAACACCATATATTTT
TRBV6-5	TRBJ1-5	TRBD1	-	CASSLDRGSNQPQHF	TGTGCCAGCAGCTTGGACAGGGGAAGCAATCAGCCCCAGCATTTT
TRBV5-6	TRBJ1-1	-	-	CASSLAGYTEAFF	TGTGCCAGCAGCTTGGCAGGGTACACTGAAGCTTTCTTT
TRBV18	TRBJ2-7	-	-	CASSPTSSYEQYF	TGTGCCAGCTCACCAACTAGTTCCTACGAGCAGTACTTC
TRBV6-5	TRBJ2-7	TRBD1	few	CATRQGATYEQYF	TGTGCCACCCGACAGGGGGCTACCTACGAGCAGTACTTC
TRBV11-2	TRBJ1-2	-	-	CASSLAVGGAYGYTF	TGTGCCAGCAGCTTAGCCGTAGGGGGGGCCTATGGCTACACCTTC
TRBV6-5	TRBJ2-1	TRBD2	-	CASSFGTSGTNEQFF	TGTGCCAGCAGTTTCGGGACTAGCGGGACTAATGAGCAGTTCTTC
TRBV27	TRBJ2-5	-	-	CASSLGHGSDETQYF	TGTGCCAGCAGTTTGGGACACGGATCCGACGAGACCCAGTACTTC
TRBV29-1	TRBJ2-2	TRBD1	few	CSVYDRANGELFF	TGCAGCGTCTATGACAGGGCGAACGGGGAGCTGTTTTTT
TRBV7-8	TRBJ2-3	TRBD1	-	CASSLVPGQGPDTQYF	TGTGCCAGCAGCTTAGTACCGGGACAGGGGCCAGATACGCAGTATTTT
TRBV2	TRBJ2-1	-	-	CASSRGRGVYNEQFF	TGTGCCAGCAGCCGAGGCAGGGGTGTGTACAATGAGCAGTTCTTC
TRBV28	TRBJ2-5	TRBD2	-	CASSPPGGQETQYF	TGTGCCAGCAGTCCCCCGGGAGGTCAAGAGACCCAGTACTTC
TRBV9	TRBJ2-5	TRBD2	-	CASSVGLADARETQYF	TGTGCCAGCAGCGTAGGACTAGCGGACGCCAGGGAAACCCAGTACTTC
TRBV7-9	TRBJ1-2	-	few	CASSLNGGYGYTF	TGTGCCAGCAGCTTAAACGGAGGCTATGGCTACACCTTC